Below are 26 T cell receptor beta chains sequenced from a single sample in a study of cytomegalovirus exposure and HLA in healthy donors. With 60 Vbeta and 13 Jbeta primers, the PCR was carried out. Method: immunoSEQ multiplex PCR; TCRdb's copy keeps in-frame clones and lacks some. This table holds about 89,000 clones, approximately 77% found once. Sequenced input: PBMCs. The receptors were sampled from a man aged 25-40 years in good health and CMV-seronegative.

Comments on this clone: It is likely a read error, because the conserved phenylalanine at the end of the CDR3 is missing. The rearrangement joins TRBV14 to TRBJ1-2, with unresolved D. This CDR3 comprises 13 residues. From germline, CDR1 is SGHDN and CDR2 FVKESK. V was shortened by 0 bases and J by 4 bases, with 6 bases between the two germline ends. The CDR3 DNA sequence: TGTGCCAGCAGCCAAGACTACAGCTATGGCTACACCCTC. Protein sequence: CASSQDYSYGYTL.

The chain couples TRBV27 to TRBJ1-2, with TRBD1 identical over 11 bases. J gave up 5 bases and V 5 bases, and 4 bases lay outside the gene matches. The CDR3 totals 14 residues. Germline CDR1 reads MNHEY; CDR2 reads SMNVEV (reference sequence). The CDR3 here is CASSLGQGAYGYTF. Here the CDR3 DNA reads TGTGCCAGCAGTCTTGGACAGGGGGCTTATGGCTACACCTTC.

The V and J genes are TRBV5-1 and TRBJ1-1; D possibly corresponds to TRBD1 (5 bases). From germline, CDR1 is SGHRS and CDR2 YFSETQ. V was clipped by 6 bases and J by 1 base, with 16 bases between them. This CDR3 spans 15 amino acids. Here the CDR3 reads CASTRSGSGNTEAFF. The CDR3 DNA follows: TGCGCCAGCACCCGGTCAGGGTCAGGGAACACTGAAGCTTTCTTT.

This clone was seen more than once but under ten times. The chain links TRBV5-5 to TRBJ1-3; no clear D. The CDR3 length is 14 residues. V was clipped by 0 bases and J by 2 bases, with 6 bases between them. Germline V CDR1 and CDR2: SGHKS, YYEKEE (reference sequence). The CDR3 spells CASSLGGTGNTIYF. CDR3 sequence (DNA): TGTGCCAGCAGCTTGGGAGGGACTGGAAACACCATATATTTT.

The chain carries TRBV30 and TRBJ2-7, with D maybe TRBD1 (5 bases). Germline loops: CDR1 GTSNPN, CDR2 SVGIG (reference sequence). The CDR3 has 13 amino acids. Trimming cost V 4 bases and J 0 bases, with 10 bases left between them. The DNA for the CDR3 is TGTGCCTGGAACTCAGGGATCTCCTACGAGCAGTACTTC. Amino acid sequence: CAWNSGISYEQYF.

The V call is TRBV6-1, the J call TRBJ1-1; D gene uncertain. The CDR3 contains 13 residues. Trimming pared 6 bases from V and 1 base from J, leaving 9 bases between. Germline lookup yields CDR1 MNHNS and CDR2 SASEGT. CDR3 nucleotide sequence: TGTGCCAGCAGCCCACAGCCGAACACTGAAGCTTTCTTT. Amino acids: CASSPQPNTEAFF.

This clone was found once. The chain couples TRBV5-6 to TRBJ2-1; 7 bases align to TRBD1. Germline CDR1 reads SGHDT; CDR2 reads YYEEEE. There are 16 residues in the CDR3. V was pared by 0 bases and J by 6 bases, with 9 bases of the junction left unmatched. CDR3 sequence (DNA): TGTGCCAGCAGCTTGGTGGCGAGACAGGGACGCAATGAGCAGTTCTTC. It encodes CASSLVARQGRNEQFF. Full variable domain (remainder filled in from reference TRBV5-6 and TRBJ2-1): DAGVTQSPTHLIKTRGQQVTLRCSPKSGHDTVSWYQQALGQGPQFIFQYYEEEERQRGNFPDRFSGHQFPNYSSELNVNALLLGDSALYLCASSLVARQGRNEQFFGPGTRLTVL.

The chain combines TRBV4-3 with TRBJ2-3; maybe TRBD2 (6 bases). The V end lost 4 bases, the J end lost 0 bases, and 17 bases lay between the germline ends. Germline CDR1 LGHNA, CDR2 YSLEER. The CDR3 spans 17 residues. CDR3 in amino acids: CASSPYTSRGSTDTQYF. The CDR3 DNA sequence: TGCGCCAGCAGCCCCTATACTTCGCGGGGTAGCACAGATACGCAGTATTTT.

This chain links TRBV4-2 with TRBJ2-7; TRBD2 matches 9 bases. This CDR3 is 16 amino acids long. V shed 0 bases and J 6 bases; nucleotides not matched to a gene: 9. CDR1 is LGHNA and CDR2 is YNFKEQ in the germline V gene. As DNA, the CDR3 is TGTGCCAGCAGCCAAGAAATAGGTAGCGGGAGCGGCGAGCAGTACTTC. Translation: CASSQEIGSGSGEQYF.

The CDR3 reads CASSAMSRVSYEQYF. DNA for the CDR3: TGTGCCAGCAGTGCAATGAGCAGGGTTTCCTACGAGCAGTACTTC. The J gene is TRBJ2-7, the V gene TRBV6-1; tentative D call: TRBD1 (5 bases). Looked up from germline, CDR1 is MNHNS and CDR2 is SASEGT. The CDR3 totals 15 residues. The V and J ends lost 4 bases and 1 base respectively, with 14 bases between them.

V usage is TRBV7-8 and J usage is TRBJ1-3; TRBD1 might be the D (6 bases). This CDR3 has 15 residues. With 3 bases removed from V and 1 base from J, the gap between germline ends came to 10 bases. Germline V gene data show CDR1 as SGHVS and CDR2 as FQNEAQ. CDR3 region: CASSFATGSGNTIYF. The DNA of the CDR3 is TGTGCCAGCAGCTTCGCTACAGGGTCTGGAAACACCATATATTTT.

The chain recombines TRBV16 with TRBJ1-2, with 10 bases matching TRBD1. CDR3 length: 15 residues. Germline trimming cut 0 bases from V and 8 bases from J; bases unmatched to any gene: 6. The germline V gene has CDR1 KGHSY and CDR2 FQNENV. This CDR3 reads CASSQSRQGAGGYTF. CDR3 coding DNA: TGTGCCAGCAGCCAATCGAGACAGGGGGCGGGCGGCTACACCTTC.

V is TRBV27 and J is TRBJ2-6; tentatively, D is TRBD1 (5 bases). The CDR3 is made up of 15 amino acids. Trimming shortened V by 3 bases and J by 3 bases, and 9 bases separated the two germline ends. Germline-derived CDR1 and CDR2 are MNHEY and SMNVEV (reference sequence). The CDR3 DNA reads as TGTGCCAGCAGTTTTATAGGGGATGGGGCCAACGTCCTGACTTTC. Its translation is CASSFIGDGANVLTF.

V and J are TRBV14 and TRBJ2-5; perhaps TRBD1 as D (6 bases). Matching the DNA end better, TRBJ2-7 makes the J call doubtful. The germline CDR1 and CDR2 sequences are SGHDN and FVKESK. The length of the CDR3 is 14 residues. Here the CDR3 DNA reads TGTGCCAGCAGCCGGGACATAGGGACCCACGAGCAGTACTTC. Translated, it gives CASSRDIGTHEQYF.

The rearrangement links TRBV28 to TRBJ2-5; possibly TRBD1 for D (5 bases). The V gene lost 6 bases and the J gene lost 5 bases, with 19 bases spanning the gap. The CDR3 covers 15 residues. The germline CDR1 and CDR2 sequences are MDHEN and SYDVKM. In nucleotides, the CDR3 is TGTGCCAGCAGCCCTCCTTTAGGGGTTCGGGAGACCCAGTACTTC. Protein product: CASSPPLGVRETQYF.

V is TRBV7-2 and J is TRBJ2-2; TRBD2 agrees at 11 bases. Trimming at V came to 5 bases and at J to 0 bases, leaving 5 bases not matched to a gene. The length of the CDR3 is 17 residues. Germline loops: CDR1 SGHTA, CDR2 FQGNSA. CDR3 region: CASSGLAGGPNTGELFF. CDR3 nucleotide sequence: TGTGCCAGCAGCGGTCTAGCGGGGGGCCCGAACACCGGGGAGCTGTTTTTT.

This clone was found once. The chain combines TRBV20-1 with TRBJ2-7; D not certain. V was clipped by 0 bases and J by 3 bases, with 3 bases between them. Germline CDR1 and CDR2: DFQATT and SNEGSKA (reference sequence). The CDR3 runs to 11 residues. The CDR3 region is CSARDNYEQYF. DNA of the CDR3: TGCAGTGCTAGAGACAACTACGAGCAGTACTTC.

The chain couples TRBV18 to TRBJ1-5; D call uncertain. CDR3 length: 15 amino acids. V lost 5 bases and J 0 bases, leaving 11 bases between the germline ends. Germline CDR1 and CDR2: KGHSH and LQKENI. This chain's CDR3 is CASSAQENSNQPQHF. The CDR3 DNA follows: TGTGCCAGCTCAGCTCAGGAAAATAGCAATCAGCCCCAGCATTTT.

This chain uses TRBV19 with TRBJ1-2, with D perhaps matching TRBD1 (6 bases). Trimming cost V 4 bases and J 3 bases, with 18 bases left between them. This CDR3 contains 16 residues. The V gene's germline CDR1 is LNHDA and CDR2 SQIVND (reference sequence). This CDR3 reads CASSTITGTRDYGYTF. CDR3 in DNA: TGTGCCAGTAGTACCATCACAGGGACCCGCGACTATGGCTACACCTTC.

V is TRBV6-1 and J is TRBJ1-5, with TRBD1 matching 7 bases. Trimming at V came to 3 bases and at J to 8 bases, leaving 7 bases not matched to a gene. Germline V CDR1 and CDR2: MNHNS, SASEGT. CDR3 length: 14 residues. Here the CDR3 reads CASSELGQWKPQHF. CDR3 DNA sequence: TGTGCCAGCAGTGAGTTGGGACAGTGGAAGCCCCAGCATTTT.

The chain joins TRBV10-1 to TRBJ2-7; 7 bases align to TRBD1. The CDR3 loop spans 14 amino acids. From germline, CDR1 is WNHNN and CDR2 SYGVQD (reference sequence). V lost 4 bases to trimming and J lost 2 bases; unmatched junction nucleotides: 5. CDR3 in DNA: TGCGCCAGCAGTGGACAGGGACGCACCTACGAGCAGTACTTC. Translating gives CASSGQGRTYEQYF.

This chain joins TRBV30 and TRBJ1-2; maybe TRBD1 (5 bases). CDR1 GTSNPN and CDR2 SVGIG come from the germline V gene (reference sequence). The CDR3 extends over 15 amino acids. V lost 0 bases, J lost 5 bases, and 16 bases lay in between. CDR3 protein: CAWSVRGGRVYGYTF. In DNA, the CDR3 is TGTGCCTGGAGTGTACGAGGCGGCAGGGTGTATGGCTACACCTTC.

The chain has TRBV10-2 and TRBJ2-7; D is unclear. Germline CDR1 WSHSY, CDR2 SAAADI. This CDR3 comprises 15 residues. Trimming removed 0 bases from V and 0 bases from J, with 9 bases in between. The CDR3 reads CASSESLSYSYEQYF. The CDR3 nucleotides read TGCGCCAGCAGTGAGTCTCTCTCTTACTCCTACGAGCAGTACTTC.

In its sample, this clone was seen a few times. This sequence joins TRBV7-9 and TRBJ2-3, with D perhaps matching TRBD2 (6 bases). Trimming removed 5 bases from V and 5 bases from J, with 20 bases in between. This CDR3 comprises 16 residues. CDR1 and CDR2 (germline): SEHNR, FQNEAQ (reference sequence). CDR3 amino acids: CASSNPRRSSVDTQYF. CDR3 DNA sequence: TGTGCCAGCAGCAATCCCCGCCGGTCTAGCGTAGATACGCAGTATTTT.

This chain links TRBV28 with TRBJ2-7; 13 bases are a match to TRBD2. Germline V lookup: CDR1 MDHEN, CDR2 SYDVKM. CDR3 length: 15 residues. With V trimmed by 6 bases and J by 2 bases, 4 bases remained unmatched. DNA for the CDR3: TGTGCCAGCAGCTCACTAGCGGGAGGGCCCTACGAGCAGTACTTC. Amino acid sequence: CASSSLAGGPYEQYF.

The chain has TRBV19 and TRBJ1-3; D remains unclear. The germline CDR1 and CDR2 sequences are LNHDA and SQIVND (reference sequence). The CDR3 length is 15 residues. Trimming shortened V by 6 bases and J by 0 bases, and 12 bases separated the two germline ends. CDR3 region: CASSFQAISGNTIYF. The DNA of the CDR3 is TGTGCCAGTAGCTTTCAGGCGATCTCTGGAAACACCATATATTTT.